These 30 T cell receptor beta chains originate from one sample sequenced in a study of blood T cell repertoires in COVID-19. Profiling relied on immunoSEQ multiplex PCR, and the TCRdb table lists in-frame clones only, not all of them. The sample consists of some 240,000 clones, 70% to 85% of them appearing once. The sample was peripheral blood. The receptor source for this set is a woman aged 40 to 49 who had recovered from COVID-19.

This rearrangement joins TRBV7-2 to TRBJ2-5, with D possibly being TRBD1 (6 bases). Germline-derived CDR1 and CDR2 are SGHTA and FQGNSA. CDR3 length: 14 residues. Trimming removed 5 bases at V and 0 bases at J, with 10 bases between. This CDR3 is CASSLGQHQETQYF. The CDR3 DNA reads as TGTGCCAGCAGCCTTGGACAGCACCAAGAGACCCAGTACTTC.

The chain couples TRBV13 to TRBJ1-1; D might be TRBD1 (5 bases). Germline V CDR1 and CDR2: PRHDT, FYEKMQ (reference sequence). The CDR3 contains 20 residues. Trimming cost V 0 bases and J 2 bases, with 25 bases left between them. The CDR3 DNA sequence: TGTGCCAGCAGCTTAGGGCCAGGGTTGGTTGGCGGAGACCCAAACACTGAAGCTTTCTTT. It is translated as CASSLGPGLVGGDPNTEAFF.

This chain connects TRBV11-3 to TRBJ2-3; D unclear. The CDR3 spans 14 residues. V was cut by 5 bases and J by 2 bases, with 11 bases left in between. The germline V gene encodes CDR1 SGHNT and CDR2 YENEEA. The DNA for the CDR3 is TGTGCCAGCAGCCCACAAACCCACACAGATACGCAGTATTTT. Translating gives CASSPQTHTDTQYF.

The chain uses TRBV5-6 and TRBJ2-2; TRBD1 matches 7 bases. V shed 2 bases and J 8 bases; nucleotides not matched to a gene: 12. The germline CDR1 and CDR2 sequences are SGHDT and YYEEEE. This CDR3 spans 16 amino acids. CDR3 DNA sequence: TGTGCCAGCAGCTTCGTGGGACAGTCGTTAACGGGGGAGCTGTTTTTT. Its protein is CASSFVGQSLTGELFF.

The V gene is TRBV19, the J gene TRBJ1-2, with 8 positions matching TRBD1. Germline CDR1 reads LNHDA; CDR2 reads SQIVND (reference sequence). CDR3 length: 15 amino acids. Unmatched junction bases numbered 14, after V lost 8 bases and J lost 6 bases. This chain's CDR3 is CASARLGQGGHGYTF. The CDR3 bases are TGTGCCAGTGCGAGGCTTGGACAGGGTGGTCATGGCTACACCTTC.

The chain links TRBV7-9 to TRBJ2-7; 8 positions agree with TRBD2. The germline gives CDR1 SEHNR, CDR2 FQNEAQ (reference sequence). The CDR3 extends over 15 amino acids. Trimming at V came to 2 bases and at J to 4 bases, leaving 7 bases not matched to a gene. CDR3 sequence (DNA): TGTGCCAGCAGCTTACAAGCGGGGGCGAATTACGAGCAGTACTTC. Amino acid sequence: CASSLQAGANYEQYF.

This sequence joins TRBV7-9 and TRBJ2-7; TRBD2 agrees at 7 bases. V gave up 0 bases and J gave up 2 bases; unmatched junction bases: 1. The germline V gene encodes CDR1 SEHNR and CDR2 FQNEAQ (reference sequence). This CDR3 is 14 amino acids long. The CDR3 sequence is CASSLAGTTYEQYF. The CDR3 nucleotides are TGTGCCAGCAGCTTAGCAGGGACTACCTACGAGCAGTACTTC.

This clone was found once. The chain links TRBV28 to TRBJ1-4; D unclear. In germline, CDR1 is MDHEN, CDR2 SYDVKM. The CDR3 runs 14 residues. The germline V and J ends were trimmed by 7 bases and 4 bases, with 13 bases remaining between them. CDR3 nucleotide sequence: TGTGCCAGCACTCTGGGGAGACGTAATGAAAAACTGTTTTTT. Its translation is CASTLGRRNEKLFF.

CDR3 amino acids: CASSLIGAKLFF. The CDR3 DNA reads as TGTGCCAGCAGCTTGATCGGTGCCAAGCTGTTTTTT. The chain links TRBV7-9 to TRBJ1-4, with D unresolved. V was shortened by 3 bases and J by 14 bases, with 13 bases between the two germline ends. Germline loops: CDR1 SEHNR, CDR2 FQNEAQ (reference sequence). This CDR3 has 12 residues.

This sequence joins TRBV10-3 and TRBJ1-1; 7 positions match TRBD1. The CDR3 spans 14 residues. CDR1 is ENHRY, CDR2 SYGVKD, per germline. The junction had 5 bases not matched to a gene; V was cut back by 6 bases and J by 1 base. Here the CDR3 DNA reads TGTGCCATCAGATGGGACAGAGAGAACACTGAAGCTTTCTTT. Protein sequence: CAIRWDRENTEAFF.

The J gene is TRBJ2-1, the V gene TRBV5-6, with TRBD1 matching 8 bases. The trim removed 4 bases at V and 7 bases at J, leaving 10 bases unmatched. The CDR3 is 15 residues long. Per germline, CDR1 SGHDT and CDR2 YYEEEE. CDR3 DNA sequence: TGTGCCAGCAGCCCACTTCCGGACAGGGCAAATGAGCAGTTCTTC. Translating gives CASSPLPDRANEQFF.

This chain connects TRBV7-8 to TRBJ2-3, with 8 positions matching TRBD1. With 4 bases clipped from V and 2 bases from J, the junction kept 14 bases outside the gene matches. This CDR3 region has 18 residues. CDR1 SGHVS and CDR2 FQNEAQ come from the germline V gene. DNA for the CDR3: TGTGCCAGCAGCTCAGGACAGGGAAACAACGTCTACACAGATACGCAGTATTTT. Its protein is CASSSGQGNNVYTDTQYF.

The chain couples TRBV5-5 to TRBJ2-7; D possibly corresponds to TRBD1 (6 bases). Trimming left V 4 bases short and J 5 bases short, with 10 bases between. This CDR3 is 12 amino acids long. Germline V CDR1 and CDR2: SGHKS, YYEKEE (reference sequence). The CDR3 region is CASSQTGNEQYF. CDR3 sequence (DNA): TGTGCCAGCAGCCAAACAGGGAACGAGCAGTACTTC.

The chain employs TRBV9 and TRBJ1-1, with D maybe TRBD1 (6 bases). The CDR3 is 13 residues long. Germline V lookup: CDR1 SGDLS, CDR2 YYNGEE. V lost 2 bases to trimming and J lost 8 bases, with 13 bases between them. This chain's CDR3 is CASSVSGDREAFF. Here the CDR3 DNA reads TGTGCCAGCAGCGTGAGTGGAGACAGGGAAGCTTTCTTT. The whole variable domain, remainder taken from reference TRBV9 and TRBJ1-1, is DSGVTQTPKHLITATGQRVTLRCSPRSGDLSVYWYQQSLDQGLQFLIQYYNGEERAKGNILERFSAQQFPDLHSELNLSSLELGDSALYFCASSVSGDREAFFGQGTRLTVV.

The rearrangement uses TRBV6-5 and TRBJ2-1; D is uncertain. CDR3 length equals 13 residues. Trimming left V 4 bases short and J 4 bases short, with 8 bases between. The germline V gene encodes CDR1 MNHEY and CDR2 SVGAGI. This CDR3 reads CASSLYNYNEQFF. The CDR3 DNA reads TGTGCCAGCAGTTTGTACAATTACAATGAGCAGTTCTTC.

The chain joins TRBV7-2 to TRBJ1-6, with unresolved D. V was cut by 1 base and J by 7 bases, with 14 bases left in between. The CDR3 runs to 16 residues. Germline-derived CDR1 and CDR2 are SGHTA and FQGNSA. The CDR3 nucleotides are TGTGCCAGCAGCTTAGAGGAGGTCCCCGTAAATTCACCCCTCCACTTT. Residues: CASSLEEVPVNSPLHF.

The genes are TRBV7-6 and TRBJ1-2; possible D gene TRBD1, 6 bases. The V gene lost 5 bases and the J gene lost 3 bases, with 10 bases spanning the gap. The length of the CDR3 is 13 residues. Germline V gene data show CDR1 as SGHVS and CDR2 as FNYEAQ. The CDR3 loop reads CASSQQGYYGYTF. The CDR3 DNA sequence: TGTGCCAGCAGCCAACAGGGATACTATGGCTACACCTTC.

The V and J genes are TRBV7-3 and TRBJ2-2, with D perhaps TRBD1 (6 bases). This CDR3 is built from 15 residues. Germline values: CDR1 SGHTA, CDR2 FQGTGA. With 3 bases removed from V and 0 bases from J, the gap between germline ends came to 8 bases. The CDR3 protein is CASSFDRTNTGELFF. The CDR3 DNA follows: TGTGCCAGCAGCTTTGACAGGACGAACACCGGGGAGCTGTTTTTT.

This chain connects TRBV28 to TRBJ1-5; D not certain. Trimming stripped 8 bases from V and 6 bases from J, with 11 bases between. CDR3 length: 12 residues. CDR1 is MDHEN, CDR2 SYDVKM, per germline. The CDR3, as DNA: TGTGCCAGCGGGATAGGAGGTCAGCCCCAGCATTTT. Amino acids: CASGIGGQPQHF.

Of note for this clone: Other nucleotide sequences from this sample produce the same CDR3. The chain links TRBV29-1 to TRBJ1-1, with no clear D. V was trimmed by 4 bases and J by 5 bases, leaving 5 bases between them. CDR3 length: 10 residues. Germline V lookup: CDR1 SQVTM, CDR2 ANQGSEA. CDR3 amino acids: CSVGSTEAFF. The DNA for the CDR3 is TGCAGCGTTGGCAGTACTGAAGCTTTCTTT.

The CDR3 is CASSYSVGAWTEAFF. The CDR3 DNA follows: TGTGCCAGCAGTTACTCCGTAGGAGCATGGACTGAAGCTTTCTTT. The chain has TRBV6-5 and TRBJ1-1, with unresolved D. The length of the CDR3 is 15 residues. V lost 0 bases and J lost 5, with 13 bases in between. Germline values: CDR1 MNHEY, CDR2 SVGAGI.

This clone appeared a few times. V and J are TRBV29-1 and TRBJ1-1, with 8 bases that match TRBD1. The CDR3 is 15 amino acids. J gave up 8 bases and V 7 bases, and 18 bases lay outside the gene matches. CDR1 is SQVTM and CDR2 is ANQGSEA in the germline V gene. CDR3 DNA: TGCAGCGGCAGAGGACAGGGAGGGTTTGGCACCGAAGCTTTCTTT. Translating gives CSGRGQGGFGTEAFF.

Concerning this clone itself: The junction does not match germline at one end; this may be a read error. The CDR3 sequence: CASSPGGLTITGELFF. CDR3 sequence (DNA): TGTGCTAGCAGCCCCGGCGGCCTAACCATCACCGGGGAGCTGTTTTTT. The chain employs TRBV7-7 and TRBJ2-2; no definite D call. The CDR3 loop spans 16 amino acids. Per the germline V gene, CDR1 is SSHAT and CDR2 is FNYEAQ (reference sequence). Full variable domain (outside the CDR3, taken from reference TRBV7-7 and TRBJ2-2): GAGVSQSPRYKVTKRGQDVTLRCDPISSHATLYWYQQALGQGPEFLTYFNYEAQPDKSGLPSDRFSAERPEGSISTLTIQRTEQRDSAMYRCASSPGGLTITGELFFGEGSRLTVL.

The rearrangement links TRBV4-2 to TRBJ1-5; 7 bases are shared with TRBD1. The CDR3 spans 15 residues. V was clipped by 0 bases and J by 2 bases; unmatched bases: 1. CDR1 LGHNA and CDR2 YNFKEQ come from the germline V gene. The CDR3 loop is CASSQDGQGNQPQHF. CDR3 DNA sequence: TGTGCCAGCAGCCAAGATGGACAGGGCAATCAGCCCCAGCATTTT.

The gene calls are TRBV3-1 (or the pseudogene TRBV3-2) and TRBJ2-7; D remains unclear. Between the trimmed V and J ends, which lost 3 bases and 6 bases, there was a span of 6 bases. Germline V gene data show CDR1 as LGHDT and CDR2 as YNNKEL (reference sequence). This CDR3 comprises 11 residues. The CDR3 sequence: CASSHLSEQYF. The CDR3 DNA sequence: TGTGCCAGCAGCCATCTTTCCGAGCAGTACTTC.

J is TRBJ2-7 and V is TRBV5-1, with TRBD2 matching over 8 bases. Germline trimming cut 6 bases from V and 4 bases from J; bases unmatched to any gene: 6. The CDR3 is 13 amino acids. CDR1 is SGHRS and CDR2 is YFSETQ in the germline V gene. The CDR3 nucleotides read TGCGCCAGCAACCGGGAGGGTCTATACGAGCAGTACTTC. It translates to CASNREGLYEQYF.

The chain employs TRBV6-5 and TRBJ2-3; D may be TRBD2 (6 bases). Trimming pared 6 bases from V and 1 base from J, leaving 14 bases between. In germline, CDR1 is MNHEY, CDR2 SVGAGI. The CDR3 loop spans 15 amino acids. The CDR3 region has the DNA TGTGCCAGCAGCTCCCGCGGGATCCGCACAGATACGCAGTATTTT. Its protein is CASSSRGIRTDTQYF.

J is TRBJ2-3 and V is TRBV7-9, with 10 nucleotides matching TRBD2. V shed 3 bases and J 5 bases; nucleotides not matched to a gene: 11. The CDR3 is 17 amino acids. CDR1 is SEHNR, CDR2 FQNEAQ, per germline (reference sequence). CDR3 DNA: TGTGCCAGCAGCTTCTCTAGCGGGGGCTCCTTTGGAGATACGCAGTATTTT. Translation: CASSFSSGGSFGDTQYF. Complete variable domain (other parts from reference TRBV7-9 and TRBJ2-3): DTGVSQNPRHKITKRGQNVTFRCDPISEHNRLYWYRQTLGQGPEFLTYFQNEAQLEKSRLLSDRFSAERPKGSFSTLEIQRTEQGDSAMYLCASSFSSGGSFGDTQYFGPGTRLTVL.

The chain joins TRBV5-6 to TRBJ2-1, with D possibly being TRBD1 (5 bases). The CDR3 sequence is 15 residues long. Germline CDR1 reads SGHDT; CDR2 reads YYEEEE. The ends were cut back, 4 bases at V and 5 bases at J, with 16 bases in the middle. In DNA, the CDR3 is TGTGCCAGCAGCCGATACCGAACAGGTAACAATGAGCAGTTCTTC. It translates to CASSRYRTGNNEQFF. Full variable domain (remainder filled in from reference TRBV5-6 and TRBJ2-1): DAGVTQSPTHLIKTRGQQVTLRCSPKSGHDTVSWYQQALGQGPQFIFQYYEEEERQRGNFPDRFSGHQFPNYSSELNVNALLLGDSALYLCASSRYRTGNNEQFFGPGTRLTVL.

The CDR3 coding sequence is TGTGCCAGCAGTTTAGCTGCAGGGGGCGAGCAGTACTTC. Translating it yields CASSLAAGGEQYF. The chain combines TRBV12-3 or TRBV12-4 with TRBJ2-7; 7 bases map to TRBD1. V shed 0 bases and J 6 bases; nucleotides not matched to a gene: 2. CDR3 length equals 13 residues.